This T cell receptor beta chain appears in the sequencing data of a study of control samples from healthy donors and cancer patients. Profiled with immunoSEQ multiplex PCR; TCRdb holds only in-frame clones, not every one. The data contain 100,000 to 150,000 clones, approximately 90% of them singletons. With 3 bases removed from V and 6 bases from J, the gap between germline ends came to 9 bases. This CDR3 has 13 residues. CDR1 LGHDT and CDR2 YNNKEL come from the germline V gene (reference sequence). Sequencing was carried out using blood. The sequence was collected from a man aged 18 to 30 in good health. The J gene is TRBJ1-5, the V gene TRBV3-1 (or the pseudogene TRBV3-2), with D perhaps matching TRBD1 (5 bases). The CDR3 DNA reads TGTGCCAGCAGCCAGGAGGGGTCTCAGCCCCAGCATTTT. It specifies CASSQEGSQPQHF.